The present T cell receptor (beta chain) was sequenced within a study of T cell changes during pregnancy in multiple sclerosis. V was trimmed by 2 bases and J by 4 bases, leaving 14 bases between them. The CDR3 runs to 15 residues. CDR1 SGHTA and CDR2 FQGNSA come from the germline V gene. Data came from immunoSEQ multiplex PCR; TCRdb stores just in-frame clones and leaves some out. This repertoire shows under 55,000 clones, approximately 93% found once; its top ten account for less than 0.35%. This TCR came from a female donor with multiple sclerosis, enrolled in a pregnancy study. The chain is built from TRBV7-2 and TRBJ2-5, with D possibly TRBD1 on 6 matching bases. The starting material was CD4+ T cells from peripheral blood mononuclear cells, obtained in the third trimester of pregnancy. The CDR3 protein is CASSLFSGVGETQYF. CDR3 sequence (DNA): TGTGCCAGCAGCTTATTTTCAGGGGTAGGAGAGACCCAGTACTTC.